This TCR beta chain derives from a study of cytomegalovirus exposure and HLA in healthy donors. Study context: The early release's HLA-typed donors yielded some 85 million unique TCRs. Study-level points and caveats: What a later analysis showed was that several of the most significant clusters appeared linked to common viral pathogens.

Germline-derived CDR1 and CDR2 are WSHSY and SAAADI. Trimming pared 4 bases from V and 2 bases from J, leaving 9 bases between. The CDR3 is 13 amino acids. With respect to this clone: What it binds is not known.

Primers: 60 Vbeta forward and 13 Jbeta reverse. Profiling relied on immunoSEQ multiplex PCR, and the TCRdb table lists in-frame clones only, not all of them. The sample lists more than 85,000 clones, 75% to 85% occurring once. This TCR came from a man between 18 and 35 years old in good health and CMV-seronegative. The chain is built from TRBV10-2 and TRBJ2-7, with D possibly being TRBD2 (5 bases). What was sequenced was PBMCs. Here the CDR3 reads CASSGYSAYEQYF. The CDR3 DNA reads TGCGCCAGCAGTGGGTATAGCGCCTACGAGCAGTACTTC.